The clone carrying this T cell receptor beta chain was recorded only once. Profiling relied on immunoSEQ multiplex PCR, and the TCRdb table lists in-frame clones only, not all of them. The sample lists over 45,000 clones, about nine tenths occurring once. The germline V and J ends were trimmed by 9 bases and 1 base, with 9 bases remaining between them. Per germline, CDR1 KGHDR and CDR2 SFDVKD. The CDR3 spans 13 residues. The data belong to a study of blood T cell repertoires in COVID-19. The TCR originated in a human donor in a cohort sampled during active COVID-19. Sequenced: peripheral blood. V usage is TRBV24-1 and J usage is TRBJ2-1, with a tentative D call TRBD1 (5 bases). CDR3 region: CATEAGSYNEQFF. The CDR3, as DNA: TGTGCCACCGAGGCAGGGTCCTACAATGAGCAGTTCTTC.